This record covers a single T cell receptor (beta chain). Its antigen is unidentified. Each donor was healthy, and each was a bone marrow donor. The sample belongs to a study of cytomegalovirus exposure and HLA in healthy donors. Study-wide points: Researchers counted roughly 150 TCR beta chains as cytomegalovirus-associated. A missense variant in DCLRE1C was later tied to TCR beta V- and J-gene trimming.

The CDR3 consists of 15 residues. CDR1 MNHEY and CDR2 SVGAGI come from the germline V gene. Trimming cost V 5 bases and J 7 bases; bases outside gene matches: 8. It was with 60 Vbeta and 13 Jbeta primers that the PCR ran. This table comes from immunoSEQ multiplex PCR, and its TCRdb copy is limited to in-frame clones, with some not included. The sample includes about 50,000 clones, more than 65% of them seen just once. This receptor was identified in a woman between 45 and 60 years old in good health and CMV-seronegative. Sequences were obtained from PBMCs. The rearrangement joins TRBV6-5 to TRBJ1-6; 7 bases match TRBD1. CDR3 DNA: TGTGCCAGCAGTCACCGGACAGGAGACAATTCACCCCTCCACTTT. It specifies CASSHRTGDNSPLHF.